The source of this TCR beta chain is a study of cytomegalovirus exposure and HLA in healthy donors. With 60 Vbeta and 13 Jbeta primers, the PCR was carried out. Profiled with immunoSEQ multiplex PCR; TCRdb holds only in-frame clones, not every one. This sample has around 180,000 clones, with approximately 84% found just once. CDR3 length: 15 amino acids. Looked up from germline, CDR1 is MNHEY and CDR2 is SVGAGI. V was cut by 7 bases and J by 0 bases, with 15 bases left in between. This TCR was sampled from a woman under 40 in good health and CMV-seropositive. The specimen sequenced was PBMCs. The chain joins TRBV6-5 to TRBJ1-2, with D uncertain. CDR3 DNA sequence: TGTGCCAGCATGGTGTCCGGCGGAACTAACTATGGCTACACCTTC. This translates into CASMVSGGTNYGYTF.